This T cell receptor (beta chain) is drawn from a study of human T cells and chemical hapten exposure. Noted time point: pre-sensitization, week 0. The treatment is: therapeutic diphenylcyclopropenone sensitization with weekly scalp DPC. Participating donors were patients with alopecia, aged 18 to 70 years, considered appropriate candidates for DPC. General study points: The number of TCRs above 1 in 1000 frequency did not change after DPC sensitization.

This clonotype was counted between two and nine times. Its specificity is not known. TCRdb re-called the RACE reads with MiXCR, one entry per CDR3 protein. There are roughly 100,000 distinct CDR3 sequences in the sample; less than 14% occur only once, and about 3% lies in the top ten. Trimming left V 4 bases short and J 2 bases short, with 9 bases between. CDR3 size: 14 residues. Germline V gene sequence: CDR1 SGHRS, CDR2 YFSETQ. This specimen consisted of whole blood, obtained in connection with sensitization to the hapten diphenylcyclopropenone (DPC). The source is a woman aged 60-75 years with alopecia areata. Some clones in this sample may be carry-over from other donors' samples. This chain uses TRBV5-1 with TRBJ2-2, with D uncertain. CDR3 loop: CASSLNDNTGELFF. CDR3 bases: TGCGCCAGCAGCCTTAATGACAACACCGGGGAGCTGTTTTTT.